This T cell receptor beta chain stems from a study of cytomegalovirus exposure and HLA in healthy donors. TCRdb's copy holds only in-frame clones and misses some; the assay was immunoSEQ multiplex PCR. The sample shows around 86,000 clones, 85% to 95% of them seen only once. Broader study findings: Reports indicated that the classifier achieved high specificity and sensitivity in diagnosing cytomegalovirus status. The tendency of first-cohort TCR clusters to co-occur in the 120 validation repertoires was the finding of a later analysis.

Worth noting for this clone: Its antigen remains unknown.

Germline V gene sequence: CDR1 MDHEN, CDR2 SYDVKM. Trimming removed 3 bases at V and 10 bases at J, with 18 bases between. The CDR3 totals 15 residues. A roughly 120-subject validation cohort, separate from the approximately 690-subject first cohort, supplied the donors. The chain employs TRBV28 and TRBJ1-4; no definite D call. The sequenced material came from PBMCs. The receptor was derived from a woman in her twenties or thirties in good health and CMV-seropositive. Here the CDR3 DNA reads TGTGCCAGCAGTTTGGATGGGAACCGACGGGGAAAACTGTTTTTT. Its protein is CASSLDGNRRGKLFF.